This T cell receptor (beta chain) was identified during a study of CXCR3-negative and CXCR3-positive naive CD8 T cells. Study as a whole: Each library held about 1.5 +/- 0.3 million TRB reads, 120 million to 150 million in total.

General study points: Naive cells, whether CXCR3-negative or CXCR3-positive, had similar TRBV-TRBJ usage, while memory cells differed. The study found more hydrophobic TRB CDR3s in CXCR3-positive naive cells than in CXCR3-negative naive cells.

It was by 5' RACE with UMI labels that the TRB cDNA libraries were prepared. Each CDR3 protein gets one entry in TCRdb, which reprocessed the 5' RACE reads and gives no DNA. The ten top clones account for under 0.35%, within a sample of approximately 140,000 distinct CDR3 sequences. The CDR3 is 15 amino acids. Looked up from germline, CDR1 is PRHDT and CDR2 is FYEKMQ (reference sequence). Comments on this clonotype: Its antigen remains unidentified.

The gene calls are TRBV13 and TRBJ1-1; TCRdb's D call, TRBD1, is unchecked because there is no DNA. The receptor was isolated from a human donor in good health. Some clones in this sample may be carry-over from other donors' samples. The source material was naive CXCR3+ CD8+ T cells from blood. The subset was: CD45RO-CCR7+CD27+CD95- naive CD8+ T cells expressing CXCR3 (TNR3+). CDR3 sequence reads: CASSLAGQVNTEAFF.